A single sample is the source of the 32 T cell receptor beta chains below, sequenced in a study of CD8 T cells in Susac syndrome. Reverse transcription of roughly 0.5 to 1 ug RNA used random hexamers. TCRdb itself ran the immunoSEQ multiplex PCR reads through MiXCR, one entry per CDR3 protein. Altogether over 150,000 distinct CDR3 sequences are present, approximately 94% being singletons, with the ten largest covering roughly 0.12%. Sequenced sample: CD4+ T cells from PBMCs. The source of these receptors is a human donor with Susac syndrome.

The chain combines TRBV29-1 with TRBJ2-7, with D perhaps TRBD1 (6 bases). Germline V lookup: CDR1 SQVTM, CDR2 ANQGSEA. The V end was cut by 6 bases, the J end by 0 bases, with 21 bases between. The CDR3 sequence is 16 residues long. The CDR3 DNA follows: TGCAGCGTATCACTCGAAACAGGGAAGATCTCCTACGAGCAGTACGTC. Protein: CSVSLETGKISYEQYV.

The chain uses TRBV20-1 and TRBJ2-7; no firm D call. V was shortened by 3 bases and J by 0 bases, with 15 bases between the two germline ends. Germline values: CDR1 DFQATT, CDR2 SNEGSKA (reference sequence). The CDR3 totals 15 residues. CDR3 sequence: CSASEFRLSSYEQYF. The CDR3 coding sequence is TGCAGTGCTAGTGAATTCCGCTTATCCTCCTACGAGCAGTACTTC.

J is TRBJ2-7 and V is TRBV2, with 9 bases identical to TRBD2. Unmatched junction bases numbered 8, after V lost 5 bases and J lost 3 bases. CDR1 and CDR2 from the germline V gene are SNHLY and FYNNEI. This CDR3 is 15 amino acids long. The CDR3, as DNA: TGTGCCAGCAGTCTACCGGGACTAGCAAACTACGAGCAGTACTTC. Its translation is CASSLPGLANYEQYF.

The rearrangement links TRBV4-1 to TRBJ2-1; D unresolved. Germline CDR1 and CDR2: MGHRA and YSYEKL. The CDR3 length is 16 residues. V shed 6 bases and J shed 5 bases, with 20 bases lying between them. The CDR3: CASRDSGRTFDNEQFF. The CDR3 coding sequence is TGCGCCAGCAGAGACTCTGGGCGAACCTTTGACAATGAGCAGTTCTTC.

The rearrangement uses TRBV5-6 and TRBJ1-6, with 7 bases that match TRBD1. With V trimmed by 4 bases and J by 7 bases, 8 bases remained unmatched. Germline V gene data show CDR1 as SGHDT and CDR2 as YYEEEE. The CDR3 contains 15 residues. The CDR3 region is CASSVSTGINSPLHF. CDR3 nucleotides: TGTGCCAGCAGCGTATCGACAGGGATCAATTCACCCCTCCACTTT.

DNA for the CDR3: TGTGCCAGCAGTAGCGGGAGGTACAATGAGCAGTTCTTC. Its protein product is CASSSGRYNEQFF. The rearrangement joins TRBV13 to TRBJ2-1, with TRBD2 matching 10 bases. The CDR3 has 13 amino acids. CDR1 is PRHDT and CDR2 is FYEKMQ in the germline V gene (reference sequence). Losses at the gene ends were 6 bases for V and 4 bases for J; bases not matched to a gene: 0.

This rearrangement joins TRBV18 to TRBJ2-1; the D gene is possibly TRBD1 (6 bases). Per germline, CDR1 KGHSH and CDR2 LQKENI. V was pared by 5 bases and J by 5 bases, with 10 bases between. The CDR3 spans 13 residues. The CDR3 DNA reads TGTGCCAGCTCAATTAACAGGGACAATGAGCAGTTCTTC. Translation: CASSINRDNEQFF.

The genes are TRBV7-9 and TRBJ1-2; 9 bases are a match to TRBD1. The CDR3 is 17 residues long. Looked up from germline, CDR1 is SEHNR and CDR2 is FQNEAQ (reference sequence). With V trimmed by 4 bases and J by 4 bases, 13 bases remained unmatched. This CDR3 reads CASSSGAGTGILYGYTF. DNA for the CDR3: TGTGCCAGCAGCTCCGGCGCCGGGACAGGGATTCTCTATGGCTACACCTTC.

The chain couples TRBV4-1 to TRBJ2-5; D remains unclear. V gave up 0 bases and J gave up 1 base, with 9 bases separating them. The CDR3 has 15 amino acids. CDR1 is MGHRA, CDR2 YSYEKL, per germline. This CDR3 reads CASSQDQQIQETQYF. CDR3 in DNA: TGCGCCAGCAGCCAAGATCAACAGATCCAAGAGACCCAGTACTTC.

The V call is TRBV2, the J call TRBJ2-7; D tentatively reads TRBD1 or TRBD2 (6 bases each). Germline V CDR1 and CDR2: SNHLY, FYNNEI. The CDR3 covers 14 residues. With 6 bases removed from V and 5 bases from J, the gap between germline ends came to 17 bases. CDR3 protein: CASSLQGTGDEQYV. The CDR3 DNA is TGTGCCAGCAGCCTTCAGGGGACTGGCGACGAGCAGTACGTC.

The chain employs TRBV2 and TRBJ2-2; the D gene is possibly TRBD2 (5 bases). CDR3 length equals 13 residues. The germline V gene encodes CDR1 SNHLY and CDR2 FYNNEI. Trimming removed 3 bases at V and 7 bases at J, with 9 bases between. The CDR3 region has the DNA TGTGCCAGCAGTGACCTGGAGGTCGGGGAGCTGTTTTTT. Translated: CASSDLEVGELFF.

The chain carries TRBV7-9 and TRBJ1-2; no clear D gene. CDR1 SEHNR and CDR2 FQNEAQ come from the germline V gene (reference sequence). The CDR3 covers 12 residues. V lost 4 bases, J lost 2 bases, and 5 bases lay in between. The CDR3 DNA follows: TGTGCCAGCAGCTCCACAAACTATGGCTACACCTTC. Residues: CASSSTNYGYTF.

The J gene is TRBJ2-7, the V gene TRBV20-1, with 11 bases that match TRBD1. V lost 3 bases and J lost 6; bases outside the gene matches: 4. The germline V gene has CDR1 DFQATT and CDR2 SNEGSKA (reference sequence). This CDR3 is 13 amino acids long. The CDR3 DNA reads as TGCAGTGCTAGTTGGGACAGGGGGATCGAGCAGTACTTC. Translated, it gives CSASWDRGIEQYF.

The chain employs TRBV20-1 and TRBJ2-1; 9 nucleotides align to TRBD2. The CDR3 has 15 residues. Germline V gene lookup returns CDR1 DFQATT and CDR2 SNEGSKA (reference sequence). Losses at the gene ends were 6 bases for V and 0 bases for J; bases not matched to a gene: 6. CDR3 nucleotide sequence: TGCAGTGCCCACCTGACTAGCGGCTCCTACAATGAGCAGTTCTTC. Translating it yields CSAHLTSGSYNEQFF.

In DNA, the CDR3 is TGTGCCAGCAGCGTAGGGTCCCTCGCTGGGGCCAACGTCCTGACTTTC. It translates to CASSVGSLAGANVLTF. This sequence joins TRBV9 and TRBJ2-6; D remains ambiguous. Between the trimmed V and J ends, which lost 0 bases and 2 bases, there was a span of 9 bases. CDR1 is SGDLS, CDR2 YYNGEE, per germline. The CDR3 runs to 16 residues.

The chain combines TRBV30 with TRBJ2-1; D is uncertain. The CDR3 spans 13 residues. Germline-derived CDR1 and CDR2 are GTSNPN and SVGIG (reference sequence). V was trimmed by 0 bases and J by 9 bases, leaving 12 bases between them. This CDR3 is CAWSVRRSAEQFF. The CDR3 DNA is TGTGCCTGGAGTGTACGTAGGTCGGCTGAGCAGTTCTTC.

V gene TRBV6-6 combines with J gene TRBJ2-7; D is ambiguous. Trimming shortened V by 1 base and J by 1 base, and 8 bases separated the two germline ends. The CDR3 is 14 amino acids. CDR1 and CDR2 from the germline V gene are MNHNY and SVGAGI (reference sequence). The DNA for the CDR3 is TGTGCCAGCAGTTACTATGGGAAATCCTACGAGCAGTACTTC. As protein: CASSYYGKSYEQYF.

For the CDR3, the DNA is TGCAGTGGAGTCGGGGGAGGCAATCAGCCCCAGCATTTT. It codes for CSGVGGGNQPQHF. The chain carries TRBV20-1 and TRBJ1-5; weak D call: TRBD1 (5 bases). Germline V CDR1 and CDR2: DFQATT, SNEGSKA (reference sequence). V lost 7 bases and J 2 bases, leaving 12 bases between the germline ends. This CDR3 has 13 residues.

V gene TRBV20-1 combines with J gene TRBJ2-6; D uncertain. Germline V gene lookup returns CDR1 DFQATT and CDR2 SNEGSKA (reference sequence). There are 15 residues in the CDR3. The V and J ends lost 3 bases and 4 bases respectively, with 13 bases between them. CDR3 nucleotide sequence: TGCAGTGCTAGTATACGATTAGTCGGGGCCAACGTCCTGACTTTC. It translates to CSASIRLVGANVLTF.

This chain connects TRBV25-1 to TRBJ2-2; D remains unclear. The CDR3 loop spans 13 amino acids. V was clipped by 4 bases and J by 5 bases, with 8 bases between them. Germline lookup yields CDR1 MGHDK and CDR2 SYGVNS. CDR3 amino acids: CASSASWTGELFF. In DNA, the CDR3 is TGTGCCAGCAGTGCGTCATGGACCGGGGAGCTGTTTTTT.

The chain employs TRBV7-9 and TRBJ2-1, with 8 bases matching TRBD1. Germline V gene data show CDR1 as SEHNR and CDR2 as FQNEAQ (reference sequence). The CDR3 consists of 17 residues. J was trimmed by 6 bases and V by 0 bases; bases with no gene match: 10. In DNA form, the CDR3 reads TGTGCCAGCAGCTTAGCCGTTGGGACAGGCGGGCTCAATGAGCAGTTCTTC. Protein product: CASSLAVGTGGLNEQFF.

The chain carries TRBV18 and TRBJ2-3; 13 bases align to TRBD2. There are 18 residues in the CDR3. V lost 2 bases and J lost 2; bases outside the gene matches: 7. In germline, CDR1 is KGHSH, CDR2 LQKENI. The CDR3 reads CASSPTGLAGVVTDTQYF. CDR3 nucleotide sequence: TGTGCCAGCTCACCAACTGGACTAGCGGGGGTAGTCACAGATACGCAGTATTTT.

V is TRBV11-2 and J is TRBJ1-2; a weak D match, TRBD1 (5 bases). Germline V CDR1 and CDR2: SGHAT, FQNNGV. CDR3 length: 12 amino acids. Trimming cost V 0 bases and J 6 bases, with 5 bases left between them. CDR3 nucleotide sequence: TGTGCCAGCAGCTTAGACAGGGATGGCTACACCTTC. This sequence encodes CASSLDRDGYTF.

A few counts support this clonotype. This chain links TRBV27 with TRBJ2-5, with 9 bases identical to TRBD1. V shed 5 bases, J shed 5 bases, and the junction held 3 bases outside the gene matches. There are 13 residues in the CDR3. The germline gives CDR1 MNHEY, CDR2 SMNVEV (reference sequence). Here the CDR3 DNA reads TGTGCCAGCAGTACCGGGACAGGGGAGACCCAGTACTTC. It yields the protein CASSTGTGETQYF.

The chain couples TRBV6-2 or TRBV6-3 to TRBJ2-3; 12 nucleotides align to TRBD2. The CDR3 consists of 18 residues. The V and J ends lost 0 bases and 1 base, in that order; junction bases with no gene match: 5. Germline CDR1 and CDR2: MNHEY and SVGEGT. The CDR3 loop is CASSYSARLAGGTDTQYF. In DNA, the CDR3 is TGTGCCAGCAGTTACTCGGCGAGACTAGCGGGAGGCACAGATACGCAGTATTTT.

This chain links TRBV7-9 with TRBJ2-3; maybe TRBD2 (6 bases). Germline CDR1 reads SEHNR; CDR2 reads FQNEAQ (reference sequence). This CDR3 contains 16 residues. V was shortened by 2 bases and J by 0 bases, with 12 bases between the two germline ends. CDR3: CASSLRTSFSTDTQYF. The CDR3 DNA is TGTGCCAGCAGCTTACGCACTAGCTTTAGCACAGATACGCAGTATTTT.

The chain joins TRBV19 to TRBJ1-2; tentatively, D is TRBD1 (6 bases). Germline lookup yields CDR1 LNHDA and CDR2 SQIVND (reference sequence). The CDR3 loop spans 13 amino acids. V was trimmed by 4 bases and J by 4 bases, leaving 10 bases between them. This chain's CDR3 is CASSTTGTYGYTF. For the CDR3, the DNA is TGTGCCAGTAGTACCACAGGGACCTATGGCTACACCTTC.

The CDR3 reads CASSLSISSYEQYV. The CDR3 DNA reads TGTGCCAGCAGCCTCTCGATAAGCTCCTACGAGCAGTACGTC. The chain links TRBV7-2 to TRBJ2-7; D gene uncertain. V lost 5 bases and J 0 bases, leaving 11 bases between the germline ends. In germline, CDR1 is SGHTA, CDR2 FQGNSA. This CDR3 has 14 residues.

This clonotype has more than one count but fewer than ten. The chain has TRBV2 and TRBJ2-5; D is undetermined. Germline V gene data show CDR1 as SNHLY and CDR2 as FYNNEI. Trimming took 8 bases from V and 3 from J, leaving 4 bases between them. This CDR3 region has 10 residues. The CDR3 reads CASREETQYF. The CDR3 nucleotides read TGTGCCAGCCGAGAAGAGACCCAGTACTTC.

The CDR3 here is CASNPGQMNTEAFF. The CDR3 bases are TGTGCCAGCAACCCGGGACAGATGAACACTGAAGCTTTCTTT. The chain joins TRBV2 to TRBJ1-1, with 7 bases fitting TRBD1. CDR3 length: 14 amino acids. J was trimmed by 0 bases and V by 7 bases; bases with no gene match: 5. Germline V gene sequence: CDR1 SNHLY, CDR2 FYNNEI. The complete variable domain, with remaining parts taken from reference TRBV2 and TRBJ1-1, reads EPEVTQTPSHQVTQMGQEVILRCVPISNHLYFYWYRQILGQKVEFLVSFYNNEISEKSEIFDDQFSVERPDGSNFTLKIRSTKLEDSAMYFCASNPGQMNTEAFFGQGTRLTVV.

This chain uses TRBV20-1 with TRBJ2-7; TRBD1 matches 7 bases. This CDR3 is 15 amino acids long. CDR1 and CDR2 (germline): DFQATT, SNEGSKA (reference sequence). V shed 6 bases, J shed 3 bases, and the junction held 14 bases outside the gene matches. The CDR3 nucleotides read TGCAGTGCCTCTCCTTCCCGGGACAGACTCTACGAGCAGTACTTC. Protein product: CSASPSRDRLYEQYF.

The chain recombines TRBV20-1 with TRBJ2-7; no definite D call. V lost 3 bases to trimming and J lost 4 bases, with 13 bases between them. The CDR3 has 13 residues. Looked up from germline, CDR1 is DFQATT and CDR2 is SNEGSKA (reference sequence). This CDR3 reads CSASRVMHYEQYF. For the CDR3, the DNA is TGCAGTGCTAGCCGCGTAATGCATTACGAGCAGTACTTC.